A selection of T cell receptor beta chains follows, all from one sample in a study of T cells in Graves' hyperthyroidism and ophthalmopathy. A single record per CDR3 protein comes from TCRdb applying MiXCR to the multiplex PCR reads. The sample lists 200,000 to 250,000 distinct CDR3 sequences; about a sixth were seen once. The specimen sequenced was blood. Every receptor here comes from a woman between 50 and 59 years old with Graves' hyperthyroidism. The CDR3 runs from the conserved cysteine through the conserved F or W. D genes are given only for firm matches. Expanded clones are given a class, and other clones once, few, many or no size at all.

TRBV11-2,.,TRBJ1-2,many,CASSRMDIRYTF,TGTGCCAGCAGCCGCATGGACATCCGCTACACCTTC
TRBV11-2,TRBD2,TRBJ2-1,few,CASSSLAGRFF,TGTGCCAGCAGCTCCCTAGCGGGTCGATTCTTC
TRBV7-3,.,TRBJ2-2,few,CASSQNRDRATGELFF,TGTGCCAGCAGCCAGAACCGGGATAGGGCCACCGGGGAGCTGTTTTTT
TRBV6-1,.,TRBJ1-1,many,CASNWRDRDTEAFF,TGTGCCAGCAACTGGAGGGACCGGGACACTGAAGCTTTCTTT
TRBV20-1,.,TRBJ2-3,many,CSARVRGESTDTQYF,TGCAGTGCTAGAGTCCGGGGAGAAAGCACAGATACGCAGTATTTT
TRBV29-1,.,TRBJ1-5,.,CSVGGIGGNQPQHF,TGCAGCGTGGGGGGTATCGGGGGCAATCAGCCCCAGCATTTT
TRBV7-3,TRBD2,TRBJ2-7,.,CASSSLAGEQYF,TGTGCCAGCAGCTCCCTAGCGGGTGAGCAGTACTTC
TRBV12-3/TRBV12-4,.,TRBJ2-1,few,CASNVGLRGGEQFF,TGTGCCAGCAATGTGGGACTGAGGGGTGGTGAGCAGTTCTTC
TRBV13,.,TRBJ2-5,many,CASSSATSQETQYF,TGTGCCAGCAGCTCAGCGACTAGCCAAGAGACCCAGTACTTC
TRBV6-1,.,TRBJ1-1,many,CASSFREMNTEAFF,TGTGCCAGCAGTTTCAGGGAAATGAACACTGAAGCTTTCTTT
TRBV28,.,TRBJ1-5,many,CASSLRNQPQHF,TGTGCCAGCAGTTTAAGAAATCAGCCCCAGCATTTT
TRBV29-1,TRBD2,TRBJ2-7,many,CSVAGGISSYEQYF,TGCAGCGTTGCGGGGGGTATTTCGTCCTACGAGCAGTACTTC
TRBV5-1,.,TRBJ2-7,.,CATTQLPGLYYEQYF,TGCGCCACCACTCAATTGCCGGGTCTTTACTACGAGCAGTACTTC
TRBV20-1,.,TRBJ1-2,many,CSARPRGADGYTF,TGCAGTGCTAGACCTCGGGGCGCGGATGGCTACACCTTC
TRBV5-1,.,TRBJ2-5,.,CASSLVGGRYETQYF,TGTGCCAGCAGCTTGGTGGGGGGGCGATATGAGACCCAGTACTTC
TRBV29-1,.,TRBJ2-2,.,CSVESHIRGNTGELFF,TGCAGCGTTGAGTCCCATATCCGGGGAAACACCGGGGAGCTGTTTTTT
TRBV9,TRBD1,TRBJ1-1,.,CASSPDSGTGNTEAFF,TGTGCCAGCAGCCCTGATTCCGGGACAGGGAACACTGAAGCTTTCTTT
TRBV27,.,TRBJ1-2,many,CASSLDGINYGYTF,TGTGCCAGCAGTTTAGACGGGATTAACTATGGCTACACCTTC
TRBV27,.,TRBJ1-1,many,CASSPRGGAITEAFF,TGTGCCAGCAGTCCCCGGGGGGGCGCGATTACTGAAGCTTTCTTT
TRBV12-3/TRBV12-4,TRBD2,TRBJ2-1,many,CASSSGGSYNEQFF,TGTGCCAGCAGTTCGGGGGGCTCCTACAATGAGCAGTTCTTC
TRBV7-3,TRBD1,TRBJ1-6,.,CASSPGQGGNSPLHF,TGTGCCAGCAGCCCGGGACAGGGTGGAAATTCACCCCTCCACTTT
TRBV6-1,.,TRBJ2-7,many,CASHRSSLAYEQYF,TGTGCCAGTCATCGGTCCTCCCTGGCCTACGAGCAGTACTTC
TRBV6-1,.,TRBJ1-2,many,CASSWGPGGYTF,TGTGCCAGCAGTTGGGGCCCAGGGGGCTACACCTTC
TRBV18,.,TRBJ2-1,few,CASSPPRLGGEQFF,TGTGCCAGCTCACCACCGAGACTAGGCGGTGAGCAGTTCTTC
TRBV9,.,TRBJ1-1,once,CASSRIRGTEAFF,TGTGCCAGCAGCAGAATACGGGGGACTGAAGCTTTCTTT
TRBV20-1,TRBD2,TRBJ2-3,.,CSARDLRGGSTDTQYF,TGCAGTGCTAGAGATCTTCGGGGGGGGAGCACAGATACGCAGTATTTT
TRBV30,TRBD1,TRBJ2-5,.,CAWTKTPTGVETQYF,TGTGCCTGGACTAAAACCCCAACAGGGGTTGAGACCCAGTACTTC
TRBV9,.,TRBJ1-3,.,CASSAGGGMTGNTIYF,TGTGCCAGCAGCGCCGGAGGGGGAATGACTGGAAACACCATATATTTT
TRBV14,TRBD2,TRBJ2-1,many,CASSQDVASGRGRNEQFF,TGTGCCAGCAGCCAAGACGTGGCTAGCGGGAGAGGTCGCAATGAGCAGTTCTTC